A selection of T cell receptor beta chains follows, all from one sample in a study of beta chain features in type 1 diabetes. The method was immunoSEQ multiplex PCR; TCRdb's version includes in-frame clones alone and lacks a portion of them. The table has some 240,000 clones, under 13% seen once; the top ten hold roughly 1.4%. The sequenced sample was central memory CD4+ T cells from blood. The receptor source for this set is a man aged 18 to 30 in good health. The CDR3 runs from the conserved cysteine through the conserved F or W. Fields, in order: V gene, D gene, clone size, J gene, CDR3 DNA, CDR3 protein. The D gene is left open where the match is weak. Some rows have no size entry. The others give once, few or many, or a class for an expanded clone.

>TRBV29-1|TRBD1|many|TRBJ2-3
TGCAGCGTGAGACAGGGCCTCACAGATACGCAGTATTTT
CSVRQGLTDTQYF
>TRBV19|NA|few|TRBJ2-6
TGTGCCAGTAGTATTCTCGACCTGGCCCTGACTTTC
CASSILDLALTF
>TRBV6-6|NA|few|TRBJ2-2
TGTGCCAGCTCCCCGGGAATGGAGCTGTTTTTT
CASSPGMELFF
>TRBV7-2|NA|NA|TRBJ2-4
TGTGCCAGCAGCTTCGAACAGGGACCCCAGTACTTC
CASSFEQGPQYF
>TRBV6-1|TRBD1|few|TRBJ2-6
TGTGCCAGCAGTGAAGCGGGACAGGGCACACGTGGGGCCAACGTCCTGACTTTC
CASSEAGQGTRGANVLTF
>TRBV4-1|NA|NA|TRBJ1-1
TGCGCCAGCAGCCGCGGGACCCCGTGGGCTGAAGCTTTCTTT
CASSRGTPWAEAFF
>TRBV10-3|TRBD1|few|TRBJ1-2
TGTGCCATCAGTGGTGGACAGGGCCACTATGGCTACACCTTC
CAISGGQGHYGYTF
>TRBV29-1|NA|once|TRBJ2-3
TGCAGCGCAACCCAAGGGGGGGATACGCAGTATTTT
CSATQGGDTQYF
>TRBV20-1|NA|few|TRBJ2-5
TGCAGTGCTAGAGGTCAAGAGACCCAGTACTTC
CSARGQETQYF
>TRBV5-4|NA|few|TRBJ2-7
TGTGCCAGCAGCTTGGGGAACTGGGGCGAGCAGTACTTC
CASSLGNWGEQYF
>TRBV14|NA|few|TRBJ1-5
TGTGCCAGCAGCCAAGACAGGCGCCAGCCCCAGCATTTT
CASSQDRRQPQHF
>TRBV15|NA|many|TRBJ2-7
TGTGCCACCAGCAGAGATCCCGGCAGGTCCTACGAGCAGTACTTC
CATSRDPGRSYEQYF
>TRBV7-9|NA|few|TRBJ1-1
TGTGCCAGCAGCTTAGCGGGACCACACACTGAAGCTTTCTTT
CASSLAGPHTEAFF
>TRBV7-2|NA|few|TRBJ2-3
TGTGCCAGCAGCTTTGCCCGGGACCCAATAATCCCCACAGATACGCAGTATTTT
CASSFARDPIIPTDTQYF
>TRBV10-3|TRBD2|NA|TRBJ2-1
TGTGCCTCCATAGGCGGGAGGGCTGGTAATGAGCAGTTCTTC
CASIGGRAGNEQFF
>TRBV11-2|NA|many|TRBJ2-3
TGTGCCAGCAGCTTAGACCGCGATACGCAGTATTTT
CASSLDRDTQYF
>TRBV5-1|NA|NA|TRBJ1-1
TGCGCCAGCAGCTTGGTCAGGGATGGAAACACTGAAGCTTTCTTT
CASSLVRDGNTEAFF
>TRBV19|NA|many|TRBJ2-2
TGTGCCAGTAGTATTCAAGGAGGGGTTGGCGGGGAGCTGTTTTTT
CASSIQGGVGGELFF
>TRBV5-1|NA|NA|TRBJ2-5
TGCGCCAGCAGCTTGGGGGACCCCCGTGGGGAGACCCAGTACTTC
CASSLGDPRGETQYF